This is a list of T cell receptor beta chains from one sample in a study of T cell repertoires in breast cancer. TCRdb analysed the emulsion pairing reads with MiXCR anew, one entry per CDR3 protein. The sample shows about 40,000 distinct CDR3 sequences, 45% to 50% of them seen only once. Sample: CD8+ T cells. The receptors were gathered from a pool of human donors with breast cancer or a healthy control (not recorded which). The CDR3 runs from the conserved cysteine through the conserved F or W. Each record gives: J gene, V gene, CDR3 protein.

TRBJ1-1 | TRBV7-8 | CASSLDVKFGNTEAFF
TRBJ1-1 | TRBV20-1 | CSVERVNTEAFF
TRBJ1-1 | TRBV9 | CASSVESRDTEAFF
TRBJ2-1 | TRBV19 | CASSPWGTYNEQFF
TRBJ2-3 | TRBV6-1 | CASSELETGADTQYF
TRBJ1-4 | TRBV9 | CASSSGEKLFF
TRBJ2-7 | TRBV5-1 | CASSTGLAGYYEQYF
TRBJ1-5 | TRBV7-8 | CASSPLGRAHNNQPQHF
TRBJ2-1 | TRBV15 | CATSGVLLTEQFF
TRBJ2-7 | TRBV7-2 | CASSPMGAVPSYEQYF
TRBJ2-7 | TRBV15 | CATSRDVQEQYF
TRBJ1-5 | TRBV27 | CASSLKAQGASQPQHF
TRBJ1-3 | TRBV5-1 | CASRTGTAGNTTYF
TRBJ1-1 | TRBV2 | CASSEAASTWNTEAFF
TRBJ2-3 | TRBV19 | CASSRVADTQYF
TRBJ2-1 | TRBV5-4 | CASSSQLPTSGRWNEQFF